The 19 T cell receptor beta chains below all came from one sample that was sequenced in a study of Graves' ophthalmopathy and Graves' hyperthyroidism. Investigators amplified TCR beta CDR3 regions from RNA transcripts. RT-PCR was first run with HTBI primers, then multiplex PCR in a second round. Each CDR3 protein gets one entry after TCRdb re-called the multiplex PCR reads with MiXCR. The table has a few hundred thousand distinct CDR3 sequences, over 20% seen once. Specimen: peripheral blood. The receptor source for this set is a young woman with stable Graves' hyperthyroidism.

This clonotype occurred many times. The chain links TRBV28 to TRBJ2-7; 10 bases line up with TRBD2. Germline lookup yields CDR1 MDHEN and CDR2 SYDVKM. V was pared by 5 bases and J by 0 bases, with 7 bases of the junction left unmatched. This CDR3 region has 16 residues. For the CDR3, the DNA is TGTGCCAGCAGTGGGCGAATAGCGGGAGGCTCCTACGAGCAGTACTTC. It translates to CASSGRIAGGSYEQYF.

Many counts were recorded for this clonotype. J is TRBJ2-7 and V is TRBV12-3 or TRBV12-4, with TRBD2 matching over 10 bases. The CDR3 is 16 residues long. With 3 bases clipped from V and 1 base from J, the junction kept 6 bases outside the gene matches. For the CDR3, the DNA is TGTGCCAGCAGTTTTATAGCGGGAGGACGATCCTACGAGCAGTACTTC. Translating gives CASSFIAGGRSYEQYF.

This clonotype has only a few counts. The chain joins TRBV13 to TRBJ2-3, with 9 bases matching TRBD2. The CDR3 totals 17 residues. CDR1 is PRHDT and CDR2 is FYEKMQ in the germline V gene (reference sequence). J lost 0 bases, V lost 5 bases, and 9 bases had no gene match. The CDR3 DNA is TGTGCCAGCAGCAACTCGGGACTAGCAGCTAGCACAGATACGCAGTATTTT. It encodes CASSNSGLAASTDTQYF.

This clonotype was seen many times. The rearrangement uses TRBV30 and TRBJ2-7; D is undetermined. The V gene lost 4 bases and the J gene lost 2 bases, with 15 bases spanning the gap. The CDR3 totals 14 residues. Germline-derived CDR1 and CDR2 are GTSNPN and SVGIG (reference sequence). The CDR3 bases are TGTGCCTGGAAGCAGCGAGGACCTACCTACGAGCAGTACTTC. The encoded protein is CAWKQRGPTYEQYF.

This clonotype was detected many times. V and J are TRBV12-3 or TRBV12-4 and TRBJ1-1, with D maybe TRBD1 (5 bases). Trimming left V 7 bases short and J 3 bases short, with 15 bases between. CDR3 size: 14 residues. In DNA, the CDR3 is TGTGCCAGCACTCTAGCCGACAGCTACACTGAAGCTTTCTTT. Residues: CASTLADSYTEAFF.

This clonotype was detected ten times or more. The CDR3 loop reads CASSLRSQLGNIQYF. CDR3 DNA: TGTGCCAGCAGCTTAAGGTCCCAACTAGGGAACATTCAGTACTTC. This chain connects TRBV13 to TRBJ2-4; perhaps TRBD2 as D (5 bases). V lost 2 bases, J lost 7 bases, and 15 bases lay in between. The CDR3 runs to 15 residues. Germline values: CDR1 PRHDT, CDR2 FYEKMQ (reference sequence).

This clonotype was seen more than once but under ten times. CDR3 sequence (DNA): TGTGCCTGGAGTACAGCTGGATACAATGAGCAGTTCTTC. Its protein product is CAWSTAGYNEQFF. V is TRBV30 and J is TRBJ2-1; no reliable D call. The CDR3 sequence is 13 residues long. The V end was cut by 2 bases, the J end by 4 bases, with 9 bases between. Germline-derived CDR1 and CDR2 are GTSNPN and SVGIG (reference sequence).

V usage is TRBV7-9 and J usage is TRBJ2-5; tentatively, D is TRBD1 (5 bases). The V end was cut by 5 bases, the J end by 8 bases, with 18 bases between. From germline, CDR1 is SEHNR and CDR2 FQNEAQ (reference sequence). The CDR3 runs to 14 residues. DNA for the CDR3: TGTGCCAGCAGCCAAGGACAAGCCCTCCCCACCCAGTACTTC. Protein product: CASSQGQALPTQYF.

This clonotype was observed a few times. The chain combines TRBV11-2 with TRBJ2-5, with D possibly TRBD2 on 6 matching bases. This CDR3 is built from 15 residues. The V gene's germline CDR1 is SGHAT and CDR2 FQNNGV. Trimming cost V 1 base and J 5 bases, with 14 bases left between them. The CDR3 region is CASSLAGSGGETQYF. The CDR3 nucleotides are TGTGCCAGCAGCTTAGCGGGCAGCGGAGGGGAGACCCAGTACTTC.

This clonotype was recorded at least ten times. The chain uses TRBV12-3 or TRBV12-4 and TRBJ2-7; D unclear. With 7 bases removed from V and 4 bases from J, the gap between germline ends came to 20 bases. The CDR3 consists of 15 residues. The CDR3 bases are TGTGCCAGCACCCAAACGGTAGGCCCCGGGTACGAGCAGTACTTC. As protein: CASTQTVGPGYEQYF.

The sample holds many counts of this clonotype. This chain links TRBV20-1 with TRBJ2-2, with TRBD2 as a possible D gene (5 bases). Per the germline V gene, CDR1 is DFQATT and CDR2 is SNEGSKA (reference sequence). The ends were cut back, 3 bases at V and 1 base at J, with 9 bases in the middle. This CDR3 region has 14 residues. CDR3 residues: CSASFRGNTGELFF. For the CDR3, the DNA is TGCAGTGCTAGCTTCCGGGGGAACACCGGGGAGCTGTTTTTT.

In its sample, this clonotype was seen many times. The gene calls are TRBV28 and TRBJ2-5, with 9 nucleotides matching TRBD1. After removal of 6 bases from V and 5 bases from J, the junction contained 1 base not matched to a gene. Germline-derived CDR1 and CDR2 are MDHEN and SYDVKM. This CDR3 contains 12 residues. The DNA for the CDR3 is TGTGCCAGCAGGACAGGGGGGGAGACCCAGTACTTC. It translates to CASRTGGETQYF.

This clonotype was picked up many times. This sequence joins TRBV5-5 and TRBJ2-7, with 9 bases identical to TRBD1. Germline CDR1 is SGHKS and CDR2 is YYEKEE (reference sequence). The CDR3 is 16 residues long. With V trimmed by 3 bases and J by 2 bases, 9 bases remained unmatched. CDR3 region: CASSSIGQGTAYEQYF. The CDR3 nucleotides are TGTGCCAGCAGCTCAATTGGACAGGGGACCGCCTACGAGCAGTACTTC.

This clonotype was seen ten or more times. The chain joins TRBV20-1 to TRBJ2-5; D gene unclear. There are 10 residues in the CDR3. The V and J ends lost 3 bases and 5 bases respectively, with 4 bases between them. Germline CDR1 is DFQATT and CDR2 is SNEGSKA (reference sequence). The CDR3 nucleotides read TGCAGTGCTAGCCTCGAGACCCAGTACTTC. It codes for CSASLETQYF.

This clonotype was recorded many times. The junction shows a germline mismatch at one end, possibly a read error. Here the CDR3 DNA reads TGTGCCAGCAGTTACTTGGGACAGCCGAACACTGAAGCTCTCTTT. This sequence encodes CASSYLGQPNTEALF. V usage is TRBV6-2 or TRBV6-3 and J usage is TRBJ1-1, with 7 bases lining up with TRBD1. The CDR3 is 15 residues long. In germline, CDR1 is MNHEY, CDR2 SVGEGT.

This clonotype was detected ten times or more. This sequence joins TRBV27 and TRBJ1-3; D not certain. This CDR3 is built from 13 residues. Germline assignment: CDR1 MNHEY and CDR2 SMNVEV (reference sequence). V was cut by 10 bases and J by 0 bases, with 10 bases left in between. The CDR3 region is CATPRYSGNTIYF. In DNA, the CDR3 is TGTGCCACCCCGCGTTACTCTGGAAACACCATATATTTT.

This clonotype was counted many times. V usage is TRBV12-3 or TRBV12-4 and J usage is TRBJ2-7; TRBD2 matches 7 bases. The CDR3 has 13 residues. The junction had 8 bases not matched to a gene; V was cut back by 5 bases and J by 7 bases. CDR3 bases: TGTGCCAGCAGTACGGCGGGAGTTCGGGAGCAGTACTTC. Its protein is CASSTAGVREQYF.

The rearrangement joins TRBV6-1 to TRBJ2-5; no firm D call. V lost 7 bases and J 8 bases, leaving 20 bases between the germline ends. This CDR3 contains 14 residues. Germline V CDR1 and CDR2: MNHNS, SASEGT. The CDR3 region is CASTRRSTKDTQYF. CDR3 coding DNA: TGTGCCAGCACCCGACGCTCAACCAAGGATACCCAGTACTTC.

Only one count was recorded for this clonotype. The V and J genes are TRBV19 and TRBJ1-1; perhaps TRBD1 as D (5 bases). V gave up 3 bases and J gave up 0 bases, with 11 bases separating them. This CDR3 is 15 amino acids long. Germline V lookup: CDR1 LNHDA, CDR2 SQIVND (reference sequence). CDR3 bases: TGTGCCAGTAGTATCACGGGGGAGGTGAACACTGAAGCTTTCTTT. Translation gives CASSITGEVNTEAFF.